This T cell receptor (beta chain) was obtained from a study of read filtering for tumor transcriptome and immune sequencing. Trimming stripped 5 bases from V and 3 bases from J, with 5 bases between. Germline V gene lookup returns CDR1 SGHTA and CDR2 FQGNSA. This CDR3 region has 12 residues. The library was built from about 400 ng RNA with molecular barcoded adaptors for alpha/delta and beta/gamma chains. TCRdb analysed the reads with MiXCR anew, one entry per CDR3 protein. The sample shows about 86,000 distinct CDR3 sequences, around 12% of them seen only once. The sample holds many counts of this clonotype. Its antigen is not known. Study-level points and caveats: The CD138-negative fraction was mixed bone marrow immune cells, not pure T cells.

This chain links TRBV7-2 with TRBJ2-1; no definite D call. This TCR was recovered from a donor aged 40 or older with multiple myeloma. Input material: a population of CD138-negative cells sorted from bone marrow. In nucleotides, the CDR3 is TGTGCCAGCAGCGCCGACTACAATGAGCAGTTCTTC. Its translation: CASSADYNEQFF.